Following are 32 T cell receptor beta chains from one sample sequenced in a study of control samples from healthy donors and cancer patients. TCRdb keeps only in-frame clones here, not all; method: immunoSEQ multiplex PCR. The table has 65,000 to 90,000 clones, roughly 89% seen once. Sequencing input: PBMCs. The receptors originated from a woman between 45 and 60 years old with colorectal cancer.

CDR3 DNA sequence: TGTGCCAGCAGCTCCAGGGGGCATCTGGCAGATACGCAGTATTTT. This gives the protein CASSSRGHLADTQYF. This sequence joins TRBV11-3 and TRBJ2-3, with TRBD1 identical over 8 bases. J gave up 4 bases and V 4 bases, and 7 bases lay outside the gene matches. Germline loops: CDR1 SGHNT, CDR2 YENEEA. This CDR3 has 15 residues. The variable domain in full, with the rest retrieved from reference TRBV11-3 and TRBJ2-3, is EAGVVQSPRYKIIEKKQPVAFWCNPISGHNTLYWYLQNLGQGPELLIRYENEEAVDDSQLPKDRFSAERLKGVDSTLKIQPAELGDSAVYLCASSSRGHLADTQYFGPGTRLTVL.

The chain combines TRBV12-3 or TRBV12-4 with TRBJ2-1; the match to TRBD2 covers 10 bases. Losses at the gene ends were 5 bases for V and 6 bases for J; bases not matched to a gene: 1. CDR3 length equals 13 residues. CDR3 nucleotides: TGTGCCAGCAGTAGCGGGGGGGCCAATGAGCAGTTCTTC. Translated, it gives CASSSGGANEQFF.

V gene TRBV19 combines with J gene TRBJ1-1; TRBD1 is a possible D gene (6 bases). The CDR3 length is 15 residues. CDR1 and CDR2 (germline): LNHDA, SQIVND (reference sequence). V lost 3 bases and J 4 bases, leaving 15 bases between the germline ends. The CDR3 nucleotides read TGTGCCAGTAGTATCGGGGGCGCCATGAGCACTGAAGCTTTCTTT. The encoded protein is CASSIGGAMSTEAFF.

For the CDR3, the DNA is TGTGCCAGCAGCTCCCGGGAGTATGGCTACACCTTC. This codes for CASSSREYGYTF. The genes are TRBV5-4 and TRBJ1-2; D remains unclear. The V and J ends lost 3 bases and 5 bases respectively, with 8 bases between them. The CDR3 covers 12 residues. CDR1 is SGHNT, CDR2 YYREEE, per germline (reference sequence).

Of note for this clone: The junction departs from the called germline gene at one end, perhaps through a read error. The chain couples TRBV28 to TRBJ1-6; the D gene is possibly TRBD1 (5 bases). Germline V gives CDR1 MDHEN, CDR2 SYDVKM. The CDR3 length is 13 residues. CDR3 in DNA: TGTGCCAGCGTAGACAGCTATTATTCACCCCTCCACTTT. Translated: CASVDSYYSPLHF.

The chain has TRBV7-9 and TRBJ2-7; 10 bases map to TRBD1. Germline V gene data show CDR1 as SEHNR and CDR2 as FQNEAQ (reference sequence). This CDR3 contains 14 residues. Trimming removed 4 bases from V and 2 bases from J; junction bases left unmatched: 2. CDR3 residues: CASSSGTGAYEQYV. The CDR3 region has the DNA TGTGCCAGCAGCTCTGGGACAGGGGCCTACGAGCAGTACGTC.

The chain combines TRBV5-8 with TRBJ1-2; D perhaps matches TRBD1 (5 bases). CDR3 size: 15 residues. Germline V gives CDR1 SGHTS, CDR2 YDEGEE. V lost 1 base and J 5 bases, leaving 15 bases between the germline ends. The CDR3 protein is CASSLSPRAGYGYTF. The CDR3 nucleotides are TGTGCCAGCAGCTTGAGCCCCAGGGCTGGGTATGGCTACACCTTC.

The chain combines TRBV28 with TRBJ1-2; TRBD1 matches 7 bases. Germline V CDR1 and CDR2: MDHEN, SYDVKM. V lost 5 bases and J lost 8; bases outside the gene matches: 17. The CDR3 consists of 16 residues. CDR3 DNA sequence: TGTGCCAGCAGTCAGTACCAGCAGGGGGTTATACAGGGCTACACCTTC. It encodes CASSQYQQGVIQGYTF.

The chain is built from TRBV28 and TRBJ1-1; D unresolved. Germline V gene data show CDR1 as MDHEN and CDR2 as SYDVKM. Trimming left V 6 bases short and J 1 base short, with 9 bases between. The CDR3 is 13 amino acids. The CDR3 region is CASSPGPNTEAFF. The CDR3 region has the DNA TGTGCCAGCAGCCCTGGCCCGAACACTGAAGCTTTCTTT.

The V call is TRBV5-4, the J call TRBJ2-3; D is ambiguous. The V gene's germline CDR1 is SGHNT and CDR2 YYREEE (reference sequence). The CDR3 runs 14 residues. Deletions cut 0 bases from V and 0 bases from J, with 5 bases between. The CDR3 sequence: CASSLESSTDTQYF. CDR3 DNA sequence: TGTGCCAGCAGCTTGGAGAGTAGCACAGATACGCAGTATTTT.

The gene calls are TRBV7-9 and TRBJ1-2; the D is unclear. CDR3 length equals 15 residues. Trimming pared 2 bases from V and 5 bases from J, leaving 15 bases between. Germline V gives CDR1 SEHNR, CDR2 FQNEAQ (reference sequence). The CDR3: CASSLSSARIYGYTF. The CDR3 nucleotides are TGTGCCAGCAGCTTATCGTCGGCCCGAATTTATGGCTACACCTTC.

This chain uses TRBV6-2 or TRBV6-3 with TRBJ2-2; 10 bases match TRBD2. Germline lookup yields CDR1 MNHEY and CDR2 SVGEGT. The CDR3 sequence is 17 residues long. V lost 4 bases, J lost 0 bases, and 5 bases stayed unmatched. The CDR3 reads CASSSSGTSANTGELFF. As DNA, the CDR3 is TGTGCCAGCAGTTCCTCCGGGACTAGCGCGAACACCGGGGAGCTGTTTTTT.

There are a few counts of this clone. CDR3 coding DNA: TGTGCCAGTAATCCCGGGGGAATTCGCAATGAGCAGTTCTTC. Its translation: CASNPGGIRNEQFF. The chain links TRBV19 to TRBJ2-1; a possible D gene is TRBD2 (6 bases). Germline V gives CDR1 LNHDA, CDR2 SQIVND (reference sequence). The CDR3 loop spans 14 amino acids. V lost 7 bases, J lost 6 bases, and 16 bases lay in between.

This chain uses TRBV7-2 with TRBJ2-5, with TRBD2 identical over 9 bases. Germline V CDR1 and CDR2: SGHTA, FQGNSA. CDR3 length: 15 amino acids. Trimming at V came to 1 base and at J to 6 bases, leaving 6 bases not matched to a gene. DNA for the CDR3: TGTGCCAGCAGCTTAGATGCGGGGGGGCACCAGACCCAGTACTTC. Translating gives CASSLDAGGHQTQYF. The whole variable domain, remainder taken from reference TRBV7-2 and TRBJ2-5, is GAGVSQSPSNKVTEKGKDVELRCDPISGHTALYWYRQSLGQGLEFLIYFQGNSAPDKSGLPSDRFSAERTGGSVSTLTIQRTQQEDSAVYLCASSLDAGGHQTQYFGPGTRLLVL.

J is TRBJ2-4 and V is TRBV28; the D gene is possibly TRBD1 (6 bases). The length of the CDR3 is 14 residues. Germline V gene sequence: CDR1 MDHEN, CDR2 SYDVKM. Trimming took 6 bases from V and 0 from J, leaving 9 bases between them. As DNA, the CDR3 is TGTGCCAGCAGCCGACAGGCAGCCAAAAACATTCAGTACTTC. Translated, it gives CASSRQAAKNIQYF.

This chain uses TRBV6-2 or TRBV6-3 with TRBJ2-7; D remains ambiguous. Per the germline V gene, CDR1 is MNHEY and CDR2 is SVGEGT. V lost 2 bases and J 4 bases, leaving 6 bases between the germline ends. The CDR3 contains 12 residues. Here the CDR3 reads CASSYGRYEQYV. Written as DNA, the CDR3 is TGTGCCAGCAGTTACGGTAGATACGAGCAGTACGTC.

Here the CDR3 reads CASSTSGGYNEQFF. CDR3 bases: TGTGCCAGTAGTACGAGCGGGGGGTACAATGAGCAGTTCTTC. This chain links TRBV19 with TRBJ2-1; 9 bases fit TRBD2. The CDR3 spans 14 residues. Germline V gene lookup returns CDR1 LNHDA and CDR2 SQIVND (reference sequence). V lost 4 bases and J lost 4; bases outside the gene matches: 2.

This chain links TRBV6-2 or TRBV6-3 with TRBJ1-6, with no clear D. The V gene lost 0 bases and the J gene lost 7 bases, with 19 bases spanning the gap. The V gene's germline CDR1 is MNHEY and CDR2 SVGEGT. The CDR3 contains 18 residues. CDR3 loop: CASSYSTLDSIMNSPLHF. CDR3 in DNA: TGTGCCAGCAGTTACTCAACTCTGGACTCCATTATGAATTCACCCCTCCACTTT.

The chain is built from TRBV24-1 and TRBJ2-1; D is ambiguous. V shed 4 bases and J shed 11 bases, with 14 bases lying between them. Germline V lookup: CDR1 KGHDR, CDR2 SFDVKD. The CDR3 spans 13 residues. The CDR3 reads CATSEGSIEKQFF. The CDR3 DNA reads TGTGCCACCAGTGAGGGATCTATCGAAAAGCAGTTCTTC.

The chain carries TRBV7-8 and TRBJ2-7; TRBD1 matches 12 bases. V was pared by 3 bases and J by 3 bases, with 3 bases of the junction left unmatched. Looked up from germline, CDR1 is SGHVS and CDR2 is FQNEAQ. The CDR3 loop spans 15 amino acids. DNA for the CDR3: TGTGCCAGCAGCTTGGGACAGGGGGCCTTCTACGAGCAGTACGTC. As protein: CASSLGQGAFYEQYV.

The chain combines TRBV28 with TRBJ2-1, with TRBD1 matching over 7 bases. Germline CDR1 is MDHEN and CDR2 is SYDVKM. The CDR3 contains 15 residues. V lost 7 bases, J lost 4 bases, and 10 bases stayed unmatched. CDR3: CASIPYRGLYNEQFF. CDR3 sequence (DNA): TGTGCCAGCATCCCCTACAGGGGCTTATACAATGAGCAGTTCTTC.

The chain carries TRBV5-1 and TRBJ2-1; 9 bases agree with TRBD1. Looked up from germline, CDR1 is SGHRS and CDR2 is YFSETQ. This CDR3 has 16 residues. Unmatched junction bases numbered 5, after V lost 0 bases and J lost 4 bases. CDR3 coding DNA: TGCGCCAGCAGCTTGGCTGGCGGGACAGGGTACAATGAGCAGTTCTTC. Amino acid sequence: CASSLAGGTGYNEQFF.

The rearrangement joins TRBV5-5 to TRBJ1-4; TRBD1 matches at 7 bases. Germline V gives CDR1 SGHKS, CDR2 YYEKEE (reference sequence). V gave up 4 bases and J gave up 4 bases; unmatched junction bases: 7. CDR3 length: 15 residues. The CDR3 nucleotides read TGTGCCAGCAGCCAGAGACAGGGAGGTAATGAAAAACTGTTTTTT. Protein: CASSQRQGGNEKLFF. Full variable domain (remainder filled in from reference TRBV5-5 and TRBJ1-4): DAGVTQSPTHLIKTRGQQVTLRCSPISGHKSVSWYQQVLGQGPQFIFQYYEKEERGRGNFPDRFSARQFPNYSSELNVNALLLGDSALYLCASSQRQGGNEKLFFGSGTQLSVL.

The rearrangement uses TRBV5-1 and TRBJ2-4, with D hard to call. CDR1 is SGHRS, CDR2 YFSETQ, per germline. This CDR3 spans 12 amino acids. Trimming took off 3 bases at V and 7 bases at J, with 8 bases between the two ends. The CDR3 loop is CASSSSQNIQYF. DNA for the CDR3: TGCGCCAGCAGCTCCAGTCAGAACATTCAGTACTTC. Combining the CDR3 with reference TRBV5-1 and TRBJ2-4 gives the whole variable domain KAGVTQTPRYLIKTRGQQVTLSCSPISGHRSVSWYQQTPGQGLQFLFEYFSETQRNKGNFPGRFSGRQFSNSRSEMNVSTLELGDSALYLCASSSSQNIQYFGAGTRLSVL.

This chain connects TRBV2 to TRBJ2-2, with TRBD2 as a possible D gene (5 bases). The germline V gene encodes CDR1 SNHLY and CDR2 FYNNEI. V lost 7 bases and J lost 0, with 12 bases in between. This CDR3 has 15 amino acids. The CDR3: CASKRERANTGELFF. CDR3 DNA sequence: TGTGCCAGCAAGAGGGAACGGGCGAACACCGGGGAGCTGTTTTTT.

CDR3 in amino acids: CASSQEYSTYGYTF. In nucleotides, the CDR3 is TGCGCCAGCAGCCAAGAGTATTCGACCTATGGCTACACCTTC. V usage is TRBV4-1 and J usage is TRBJ1-2; D unresolved. The germline CDR1 and CDR2 sequences are MGHRA and YSYEKL. The CDR3 runs 14 residues. The V end was cut by 0 bases, the J end by 4 bases, with 9 bases between.

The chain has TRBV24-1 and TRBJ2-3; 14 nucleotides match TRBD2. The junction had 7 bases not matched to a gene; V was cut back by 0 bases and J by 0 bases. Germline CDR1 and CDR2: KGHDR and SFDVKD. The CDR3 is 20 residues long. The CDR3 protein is CATSDLRGLAGGTSTDTQYF. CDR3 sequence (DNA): TGTGCCACCAGTGATTTGCGTGGACTAGCGGGGGGTACTAGCACAGATACGCAGTATTTT.

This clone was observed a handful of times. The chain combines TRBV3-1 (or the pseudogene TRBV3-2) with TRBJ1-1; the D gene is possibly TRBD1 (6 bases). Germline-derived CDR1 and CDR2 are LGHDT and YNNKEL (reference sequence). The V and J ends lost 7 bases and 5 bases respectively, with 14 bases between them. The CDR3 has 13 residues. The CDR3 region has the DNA TGTGCCAGCAACCTTAGAGGGGGGACTGAAGCTTTCTTT. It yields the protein CASNLRGGTEAFF.

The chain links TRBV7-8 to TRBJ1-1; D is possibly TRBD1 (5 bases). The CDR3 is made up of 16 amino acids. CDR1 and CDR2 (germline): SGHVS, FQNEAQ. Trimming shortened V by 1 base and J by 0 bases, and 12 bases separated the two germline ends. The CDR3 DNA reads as TGTGCCAGCAGCTTAGTGGGGGGTTTCATGAACACTGAAGCTTTCTTT. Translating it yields CASSLVGGFMNTEAFF.

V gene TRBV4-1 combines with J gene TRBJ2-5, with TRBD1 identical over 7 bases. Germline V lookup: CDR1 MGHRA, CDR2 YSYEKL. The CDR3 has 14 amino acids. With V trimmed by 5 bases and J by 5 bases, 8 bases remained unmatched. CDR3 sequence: CASSTGQVDETQYF. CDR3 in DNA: TGCGCCAGCAGCACAGGACAGGTCGATGAGACCCAGTACTTC.

For the CDR3, the DNA is TGCGCCAGCAGTGGGGGCCTCAATCAGCCCCAGCATTTT. The encoded protein is CASSGGLNQPQHF. The chain combines TRBV10-1 with TRBJ1-5, with a weak D call TRBD1 (5 bases). Germline-derived CDR1 and CDR2 are WNHNN and SYGVQD (reference sequence). The CDR3 spans 13 residues. The germline V and J ends were trimmed by 4 bases and 3 bases, with 7 bases remaining between them.

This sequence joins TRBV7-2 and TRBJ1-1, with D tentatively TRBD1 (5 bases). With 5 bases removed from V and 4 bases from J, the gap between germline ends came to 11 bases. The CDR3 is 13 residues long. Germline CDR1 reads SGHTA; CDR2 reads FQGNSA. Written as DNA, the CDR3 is TGTGCCAGCAGCCCAGGACAAATCACTGAAGCTTTCTTT. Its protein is CASSPGQITEAFF.